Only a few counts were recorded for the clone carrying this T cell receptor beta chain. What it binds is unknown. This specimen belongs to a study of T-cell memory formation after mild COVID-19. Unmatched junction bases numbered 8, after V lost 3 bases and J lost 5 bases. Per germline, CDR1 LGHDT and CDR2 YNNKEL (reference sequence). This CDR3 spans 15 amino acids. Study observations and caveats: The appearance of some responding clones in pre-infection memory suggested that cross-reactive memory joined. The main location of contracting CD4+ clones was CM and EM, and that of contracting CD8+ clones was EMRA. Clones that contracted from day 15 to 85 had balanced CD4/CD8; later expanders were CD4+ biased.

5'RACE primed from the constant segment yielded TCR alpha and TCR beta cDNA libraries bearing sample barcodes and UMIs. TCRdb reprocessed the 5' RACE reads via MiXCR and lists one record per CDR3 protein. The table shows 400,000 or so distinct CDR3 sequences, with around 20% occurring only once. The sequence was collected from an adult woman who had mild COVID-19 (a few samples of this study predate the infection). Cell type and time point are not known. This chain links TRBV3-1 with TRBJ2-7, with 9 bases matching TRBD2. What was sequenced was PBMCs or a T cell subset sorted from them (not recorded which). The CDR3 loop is CASSQVAGALNEQYF. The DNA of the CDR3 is TGTGCCAGCAGCCAGGTAGCGGGAGCCCTTAACGAGCAGTACTTC.